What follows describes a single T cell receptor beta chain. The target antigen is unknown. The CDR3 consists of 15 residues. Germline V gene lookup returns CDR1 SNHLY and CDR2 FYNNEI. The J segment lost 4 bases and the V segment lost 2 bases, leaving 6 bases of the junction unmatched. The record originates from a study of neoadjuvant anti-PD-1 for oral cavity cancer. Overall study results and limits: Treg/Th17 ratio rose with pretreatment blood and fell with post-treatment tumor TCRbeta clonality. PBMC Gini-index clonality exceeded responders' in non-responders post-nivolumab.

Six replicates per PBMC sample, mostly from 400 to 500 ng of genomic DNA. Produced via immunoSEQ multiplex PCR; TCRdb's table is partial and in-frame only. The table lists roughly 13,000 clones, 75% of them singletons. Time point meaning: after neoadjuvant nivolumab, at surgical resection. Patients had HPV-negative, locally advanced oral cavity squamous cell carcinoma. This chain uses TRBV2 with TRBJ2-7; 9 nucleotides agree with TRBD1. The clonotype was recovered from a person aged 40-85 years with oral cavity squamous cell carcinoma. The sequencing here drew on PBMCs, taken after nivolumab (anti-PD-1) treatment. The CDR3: CASSEYSTGGYEQYF. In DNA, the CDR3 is TGTGCCAGCAGTGAATATTCGACAGGGGGTTACGAGCAGTACTTC.